The 11 T cell receptor beta chains below were found in one sample sequenced in a study of T cell repertoires in cytomegalovirus infection. Using its own MiXCR run on the reads, TCRdb lists one record per CDR3 protein. The repertoire holds some 600,000 distinct CDR3 sequences, roughly 24% seen once, with approximately 8.2% in the top ten. What was sequenced was CD8+ T cells from PBMCs. The receptors here all came from a human donor in good health (CMV status not recorded). Some clones in this sample may be carry-over from other donors' samples.

CDR3 protein: CASRVSTNEKLFF. CDR3 in DNA: TGTGCCAGCCGCGTATCGACTAATGAAAAACTGTTTTTT. V and J are TRBV5-8 and TRBJ1-4; D unclear. Trimming took 7 bases from V and 2 from J, leaving 9 bases between them. Germline V gene sequence: CDR1 SGHTS, CDR2 YDEGEE. CDR3 length: 13 amino acids.

For the CDR3, the DNA is TGCAGCGTTGGGGCAGGGATCAACTACGAGCAGTACTTC. This gives the protein CSVGAGINYEQYF. V usage is TRBV29-1 and J usage is TRBJ2-7; D might be TRBD1 (5 bases). V shed 4 bases and J shed 3 bases, with 13 bases lying between them. CDR3 length equals 13 residues. Germline CDR1 SQVTM, CDR2 ANQGSEA.

This clonotype was found many times. The chain couples TRBV7-2 to TRBJ2-1; 9 bases are shared with TRBD1. The length of the CDR3 is 16 residues. Losses at the gene ends were 2 bases for V and 4 bases for J; bases not matched to a gene: 6. Germline CDR1 reads SGHTA; CDR2 reads FQGNSA. The CDR3 region has the DNA TGTGCCAGCAGCTTACACCGGGACAGGGTTTACAATGAGCAGTTCTTC. Amino acid sequence: CASSLHRDRVYNEQFF.

This clonotype turned up a few times. This rearrangement joins TRBV20-1 to TRBJ1-2; D unclear. Germline CDR1 is DFQATT and CDR2 is SNEGSKA (reference sequence). The CDR3 sequence is 12 residues long. The V and J ends lost 6 bases and 6 bases respectively, with 14 bases between them. CDR3: CSAAGSSHGYTF. The DNA for the CDR3 is TGCAGTGCCGCGGGATCCTCCCATGGCTACACCTTC.

This clonotype occurred a few times. J is TRBJ2-6 and V is TRBV10-3; 8 bases are shared with TRBD1. V shed 8 bases, J shed 0 bases, and the junction held 6 bases outside the gene matches. Germline V gene lookup returns CDR1 ENHRY and CDR2 SYGVKD. The CDR3 is 16 amino acids. The CDR3 is CAIADRVSSGANVLTF. In DNA, the CDR3 is TGTGCCATCGCGGACAGGGTGAGCTCTGGGGCCAACGTCCTGACTTTC.

This clonotype was recorded at least ten times. This rearrangement joins TRBV7-8 to TRBJ2-7; 10 bases match TRBD1. The CDR3 loop spans 15 amino acids. The V segment lost 6 bases and the J segment 2 bases; nucleotides outside the gene matches: 7. Germline V lookup: CDR1 SGHVS, CDR2 FQNEAQ. CDR3 in amino acids: CASRLTGTGAYEQYF. Here the CDR3 DNA reads TGTGCCAGCAGACTCACCGGGACAGGGGCCTACGAGCAGTACTTC.

This rearrangement joins TRBV28 to TRBJ2-4, with D perhaps given as TRBD1 or TRBD2 (5 bases each). CDR1 and CDR2 from the germline V gene are MDHEN and SYDVKM. The germline V and J ends were trimmed by 5 bases and 3 bases, with 17 bases remaining between them. This CDR3 is 16 amino acids long. The CDR3 DNA is TGTGCCAGCAGTGTGGGGGTCCAGTATGACAAAAACATTCAGTACTTC. Protein sequence: CASSVGVQYDKNIQYF.

This chain links TRBV7-9 with TRBJ1-2; no firm D call. The ends were cut back, 5 bases at V and 8 bases at J, with 21 bases in the middle. Germline CDR1 and CDR2: SEHNR and FQNEAQ (reference sequence). The CDR3 spans 15 residues. CDR3 nucleotides: TGTGCCAGCAGCGGAGCGATGGGATACTCGGTGGGCTACACCTTC. Protein sequence: CASSGAMGYSVGYTF.

The sample holds many counts of this clonotype. The genes are TRBV7-6 and TRBJ1-1, with a tentative D call TRBD1 (5 bases). Trimming removed 5 bases from V and 0 bases from J, with 10 bases in between. This CDR3 has 14 amino acids. CDR1 is SGHVS, CDR2 FNYEAQ, per germline. The CDR3 DNA follows: TGTGCCAGCAGCGCAGGAGGGGTGAACACTGAAGCTTTCTTT. It encodes CASSAGGVNTEAFF.

Remarks on this clonotype: A single base separates this from a much larger clone, so it may be a read error. V gene TRBV7-2 combines with J gene TRBJ2-3, with D unclear. With 1 base removed from V and 6 bases from J, the gap between germline ends came to 8 bases. Germline CDR1 is SGHTA and CDR2 is FQGNSA. The CDR3 totals 13 residues. The DNA of the CDR3 is TGTGCCAGCAGCTTAGAATTGTGGGATACGCAGTATTTT. It encodes CASSLELWDTQYF.

The chain couples TRBV11-2 to TRBJ2-1; either TRBD1 or TRBD2 may fit D (5 bases each). The CDR3 has 11 amino acids. The germline V gene encodes CDR1 SGHAT and CDR2 FQNNGV. The V end was cut by 8 bases, the J end by 8 bases, with 10 bases between. For the CDR3, the DNA is TGTGCCAGCTGGGGGTGGGATGAGCAGTTCTTC. Translation gives CASWGWDEQFF.